The rows below give T cell receptor beta chains drawn from one sample of a study of read filtering for tumor transcriptome and immune sequencing. One entry per CDR3 protein results from TCRdb running MiXCR on the reads. Seen here are fewer than 45,000 distinct CDR3 sequences, over 10% observed once, and the top ten hold around 30%. Source material: a population of CD138-negative cells sorted from bone marrow. All receptors come from a donor older than 35 with multiple myeloma. Each CDR3 is given with its conserved first and last residue. A D gene is named only where the DNA matches it firmly. Clone size is stated in some rows and not others, as once, few, many or a class when expanded.

V	size	D	J	DNA	CDR3
TRBV15	many	.	TRBJ2-2	TGTGCCACCAGCAGAGAGCTGGGTTCCGGGGAGCTGTTTTTT	CATSRELGSGELFF
TRBV19	many	TRBD2	TRBJ2-1	TGTGCCAGTAGTAGCGGGAGGGCCCCCTACAATGAGCAGTTCTTC	CASSSGRAPYNEQFF
TRBV12-3/TRBV12-4	.	.	TRBJ2-7	TGTGCCACCACCCCGGGGACATCGGGCGAGCAGTACTTC	CATTPGTSGEQYF
TRBV5-1	.	.	TRBJ2-3	TGCGCCAGCAGCTTGGCCTCAGTTTCCGATACGCAGTATTTT	CASSLASVSDTQYF
TRBV15	few	.	TRBJ1-2	TGTGCCACCAGCAGGGCCAGGGATAGCTATGGCTACACCTTC	CATSRARDSYGYTF
TRBV4-3	many	.	TRBJ1-2	TGCGCCAGCAGCCTAAAGAACGGGCCAGGTTCTAACTATGGCTACACCTTC	CASSLKNGPGSNYGYTF
TRBV12-5	many	.	TRBJ2-1	TGTGCTAGTGGTTTGTGGCAGTCCTACAATGAGCAGTTCTTC	CASGLWQSYNEQFF
TRBV28	medium-sized	TRBD1	TRBJ2-1	TGTGCCAGCAGTTTTTTCGGCGCGGGTCAGGGGGTCAATGAGCAGTTCTTC	CASSFFGAGQGVNEQFF
TRBV5-1	few	TRBD1	TRBJ2-2	TGCGCCAGCAGCTATTCCGGGACAGGGACCAACCCGTGGCTGTTTTTT	CASSYSGTGTNPWLFF
TRBV20-1	many	.	TRBJ2-7	TGCAGTGCTAGAATGTGGGAGGGGCCCCAGGGGGAGCAGTACTTC	CSARMWEGPQGEQYF
TRBV14	few	TRBD2	TRBJ2-2	TGTGCCAGCAGCCAAGTGTCAACTAGCGGGATTTCCGGGGAGCTGTTTTTT	CASSQVSTSGISGELFF
TRBV3-1	many	TRBD1	TRBJ2-7	TGTGCCAGCAGCGGACAGGGCCGCTCCTACGAGCAGTACTTC	CASSGQGRSYEQYF
TRBV7-8	.	.	TRBJ1-1	TGTGCCAGCACCTCTAATCTGGGAGCCATGAACACTGAAGCTTTCTTT	CASTSNLGAMNTEAFF
TRBV28	many	.	TRBJ2-1	TGTGCCACCAGGGGGGGATCCTACAATGAGCAGTTCTTC	CATRGGSYNEQFF
TRBV6-2/TRBV6-3	few	TRBD2	TRBJ2-7	TGTGCCAGCAGTCAAAGCGGGAGGGTAGGTGAGCAGTACTTC	CASSQSGRVGEQYF
TRBV28	many	.	TRBJ1-2	TGTGCCAGCAGTTCGACCGGAGGTAACTATGGCTACACCTTC	CASSSTGGNYGYTF
TRBV20-1	many	TRBD2	TRBJ2-3	TGCAGTGCTAGGGCGGGAGGCCGCTCAGATACGCAGTATTTT	CSARAGGRSDTQYF
TRBV6-5	.	.	TRBJ2-7	TGTGCCAGCAGTCCCACAACCGGGACTTGGACCTACGAGCAGTACTTC	CASSPTTGTWTYEQYF
TRBV4-2	many	.	TRBJ2-7	TGTGCCAGCAGCCGTGATAGCGGAGGGGGCTACGAGCAGTACTTC	CASSRDSGGGYEQYF
TRBV2	many	.	TRBJ2-7	TGTGCCAGCAGTGTGGGGCGTCAGACCTACGAGCAGTACTTC	CASSVGRQTYEQYF
TRBV2	.	.	TRBJ2-5	TGTGCCAGCATCAGGCGGGGCGGTGAGACCCAGTACTTC	CASIRRGGETQYF
TRBV29-1	many	.	TRBJ1-5	TGCAGCGTTGAAGGTAGGGGCGGACCCATTCTTTATAGCAATCAGCCCCAGCATTTT	CSVEGRGGPILYSNQPQHF
TRBV2	many	.	TRBJ1-5	TGTGCCAGCAGTGAACTGGACATCCACAATCAGCCCCAGCATTTT	CASSELDIHNQPQHF
TRBV5-5	many	TRBD1	TRBJ2-5	TGTGCCAGCAGCTTGACAGGGGGAGAGACCCAGTACTTC	CASSLTGGETQYF
TRBV29-1	few	TRBD2	TRBJ2-5	TGCAGCACCCCCGGGACTAGCGGACAAGAGACCCAGTACTTC	CSTPGTSGQETQYF
TRBV27	many	TRBD2	TRBJ2-1	TGTGCCAGCAGTAAACAGATTGGGGGACTAGCGGACAATGAGCAGTTCTTC	CASSKQIGGLADNEQFF
TRBV4-2	many	TRBD2	TRBJ2-2	TGTGCCAGCAGCCAAAGGACGGGAGGTGCCGGGGAGCTGTTTTTT	CASSQRTGGAGELFF
TRBV20-1	many	TRBD1	TRBJ2-3	TGCAGTGCTAGACACGGACAGGGACCAGATACGCAGTATTTT	CSARHGQGPDTQYF
TRBV28	once	TRBD2	TRBJ2-1	TGTGCCAGTAGACCCGCTCCGAGTAGCGGGAACAATGAGCAGTTCTTC	CASRPAPSSGNNEQFF
TRBV20-1	many	.	TRBJ1-1	TGCAGTGCGAGAGGGACGGAGAACACTGAAGCTTTCTTT	CSARGTENTEAFF
TRBV29-1	.	.	TRBJ2-1	TGCAGCGAGGAAGAAGAAAATGGGCAGTTCTTC	CSEEEENGQFF
TRBV5-6	many	.	TRBJ2-5	TGTGCCAGCAGCTTGACAGGGACAGAGACCCAGTACTTC	CASSLTGTETQYF
TRBV12-3/TRBV12-4	many	.	TRBJ1-1	TGTGCCAGCAGAGCGGGGGTAAACACTGAAGCTTTCTTT	CASRAGVNTEAFF
TRBV6-6	many	TRBD1	TRBJ2-7	TGTGCCAGCGGCTCATTCGGGACAGGGTATAGCCCGTGGGAGCAGTACTTC	CASGSFGTGYSPWEQYF
TRBV6-2/TRBV6-3	many	TRBD2	TRBJ2-1	TGTGCCAGCAGTCAAGGGACTAGCGGGAGGTGGAATGAGCAGTTCTTC	CASSQGTSGRWNEQFF
TRBV11-3	many	.	TRBJ2-7	TGTGCCAGCAGACTAACAGGGTCACGCTCCTACGAGCAGTACTTC	CASRLTGSRSYEQYF
TRBV6-2/TRBV6-3	many	.	TRBJ1-1	TGTGCCAGCCAAGGGGCCATCTCTGAAGCTTTCTTT	CASQGAISEAFF
TRBV2	many	.	TRBJ1-5	TGTGCCAGCCCCGAGGGCAATCAGCCCCAGCATTTT	CASPEGNQPQHF
TRBV29-1	.	TRBD2	TRBJ2-1	TGCAGCGTCGAAAGGATTCTAGCGGACTTCTCCTACAATGAGCAGTTCTTC	CSVERILADFSYNEQFF
TRBV7-2	many	.	TRBJ2-3	TGTGCCAGCAGCTTAGCGACAGCTTTAACAGATACGCAGTATTTT	CASSLATALTDTQYF
TRBV12-3/TRBV12-4	many	.	TRBJ2-4	TGTGCCAGCAGTTTCCAGGGAGCCAAAAACATTCAGTACTTC	CASSFQGAKNIQYF
TRBV29-1	.	.	TRBJ2-1	TGCAGCACCATTAGCGATGAGCAGTTCTTC	CSTISDEQFF
TRBV27	many	.	TRBJ2-1	TGTGCCAGCAGACAGGGAGGGATGAATGAGCAGTTCTTC	CASRQGGMNEQFF